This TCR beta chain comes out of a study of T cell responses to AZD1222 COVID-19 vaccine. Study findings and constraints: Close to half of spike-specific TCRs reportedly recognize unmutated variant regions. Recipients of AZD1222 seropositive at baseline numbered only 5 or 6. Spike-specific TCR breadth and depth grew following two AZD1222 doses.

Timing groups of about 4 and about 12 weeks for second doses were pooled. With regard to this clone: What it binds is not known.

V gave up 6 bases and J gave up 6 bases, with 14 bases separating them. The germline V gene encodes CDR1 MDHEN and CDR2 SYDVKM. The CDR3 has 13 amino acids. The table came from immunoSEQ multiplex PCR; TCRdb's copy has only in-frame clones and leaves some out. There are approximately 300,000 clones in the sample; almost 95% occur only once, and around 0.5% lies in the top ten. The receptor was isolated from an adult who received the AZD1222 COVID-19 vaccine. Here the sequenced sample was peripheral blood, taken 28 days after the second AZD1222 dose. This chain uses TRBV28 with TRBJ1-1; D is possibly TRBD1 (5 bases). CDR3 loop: CASRPGRGSEAFF. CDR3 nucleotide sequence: TGTGCCAGCAGACCAGGACGGGGGTCTGAAGCTTTCTTT.